The 11 T cell receptor beta chains reported below all come from one sample, sequenced in a study of prognosis after radiotherapy for stage I lung cancer (dated by TCRdb to the early 2020s). The listed sequencing device is Illumina HiSeq 3000. Two rounds of multiplex PCR on genomic DNA were used to amplify the TCR beta CDR3 region. The first PCR round used primers specific to each TRBV and TRBJ gene, with sequences filed in Chinese patent CN105087789A. TCRdb reprocessed the public reads (quality trimming at Q25 with fastp, clone calling with MiXCR) and kept in-frame beta chains. Rows matching on CDR3 protein sequence are summarized as one entry with the most common DNA and genes. The sample profile shows around 20,000 distinct CDR3 sequences; around 50% of them were found once. About 25% of the sample comes from the top ten. The source material was PBMCs, sampled before or after stereotactic body radiation therapy (not recorded which). These receptors were taken from a donor aged 50 or older with non-small cell lung cancer.

This clonotype was observed many times. This chain joins TRBV2 and TRBJ2-1; D ambiguous. Trimming took off 7 bases at V and 0 bases at J, with 7 bases between the two ends. Germline V gives CDR1 SNHLY, CDR2 FYNNEI. The CDR3 totals 13 residues. CDR3 loop: CASKTSSYNEQFF. The CDR3 coding sequence is TGTGCCAGCAAAACTTCCTCCTACAATGAGCAGTTCTTC.

V gene TRBV5-4 combines with J gene TRBJ2-1; D not resolved. The CDR3 consists of 13 residues. CDR1 is SGHNT and CDR2 is YYREEE in the germline V gene (reference sequence). V was trimmed by 1 base and J by 6 bases, leaving 8 bases between them. Written as DNA, the CDR3 is TGTGCCAGCAGCTTGTCTCCTCCCAATGAGCAGTTCTTC. Amino acid sequence: CASSLSPPNEQFF. The full variable domain, completed using reference TRBV5-4 and TRBJ2-1, is ETGVTQSPTHLIKTRGQQVTLRCSSQSGHNTVSWYQQALGQGPQFIFQYYREEENGRGNFPPRFSGLQFPNYSSELNVNALELDDSALYLCASSLSPPNEQFFGPGTRLTVL.

This clonotype has only one observation. This chain connects TRBV5-1 to TRBJ2-7; 7 bases map to TRBD2. Looked up from germline, CDR1 is SGHRS and CDR2 is YFSETQ. The length of the CDR3 is 16 residues. V dropped 0 bases and J dropped 0; count of bases not matched to a gene: 6. Written as DNA, the CDR3 is TGCGCCAGCAGCTTGGACACGGGAGGAGTCTCCTACGAGCAGTACTTC. Its protein is CASSLDTGGVSYEQYF.

Ten or more counts support this clonotype. V usage is TRBV19 and J usage is TRBJ2-5, with 9 bases aligning to TRBD2. V trimming: 5 bases; J trimming: 5 bases; junction bases outside the gene matches: 12. The CDR3 runs 16 residues. The V gene's germline CDR1 is LNHDA and CDR2 SQIVND (reference sequence). The CDR3 loop is CASSSQGASGIETQYF. CDR3 in DNA: TGTGCCAGTAGTTCACAGGGAGCTAGCGGGATCGAGACCCAGTACTTC.

The rearrangement links TRBV12-3 or TRBV12-4 to TRBJ1-2; no firm D call. The CDR3 extends over 12 amino acids. Deletions cut 2 bases from V and 5 bases from J, with 6 bases between. The CDR3 sequence: CASSLMGYGYTF. For the CDR3, the DNA is TGTGCCAGCAGTTTAATGGGATATGGCTACACCTTC.

Notes on this clonotype: A junction end diverges from the germline sequence, so it may reflect a read error. The CDR3, as DNA: TGTGCCAGTAGTATAGGGAATGGGATCTCTGGGTCCAACGTCCTTACTTTC. Encoded protein: CASSIGNGISGSNVLTF. The V and J genes are TRBV19 and TRBJ2-6; D gene ambiguous. This CDR3 has 17 amino acids. Per the germline V gene, CDR1 is LNHDA and CDR2 is SQIVND (reference sequence).

The chain has TRBV2 and TRBJ2-3; D could derive from TRBD1 or TRBD2 (6 bases each). Trimming pared 2 bases from V and 2 bases from J, leaving 23 bases between. There are 19 residues in the CDR3. The germline CDR1 and CDR2 sequences are SNHLY and FYNNEI. The CDR3: CASSETPRGERRYTDTQYF. DNA of the CDR3: TGTGCCAGCAGTGAAACCCCGAGGGGGGAGCGGAGATACACAGATACGCAGTATTTT. Full variable domain (missing parts from reference TRBV2 and TRBJ2-3): EPEVTQTPSHQVTQMGQEVILRCVPISNHLYFYWYRQILGQKVEFLVSFYNNEISEKSEIFDDQFSVERPDGSNFTLKIRSTKLEDSAMYFCASSETPRGERRYTDTQYFGPGTRLTVL.

The sample holds many counts of this clonotype. V is TRBV20-1 and J is TRBJ1-1; D remains unclear. Trimming cost V 2 bases and J 8 bases, with 12 bases left between them. The CDR3 sequence is 12 residues long. CDR1 and CDR2 (germline): DFQATT, SNEGSKA (reference sequence). The CDR3 nucleotides read TGCAGTGCTAGATACAGACAACAAGAAGCTTTCTTT. Translated, it gives CSARYRQQEAFF.

There are many counts of this clonotype. The chain uses TRBV3-1 and TRBJ1-5, with D unclear. In germline, CDR1 is LGHDT, CDR2 YNNKEL (reference sequence). Trimming took off 5 bases at V and 6 bases at J, with 17 bases between the two ends. The CDR3 covers 15 residues. This chain's CDR3 is CASSETGVLGQPQHF. The CDR3 DNA is TGTGCCAGCAGCGAGACTGGCGTCCTGGGTCAGCCCCAGCATTTT.

About this clonotype itself: This likely reflects a read error, since a far larger clone is one base away. The V call is TRBV7-3, the J call TRBJ2-5; 8 bases match TRBD2. The DNA matches TRBJ2-1 better at its end, which makes the J call doubtful. The CDR3 contains 15 residues. CDR1 is SGHTA and CDR2 is FQGTGA in the germline V gene. The CDR3: CTSSLRLAGHNEQFF. The CDR3 coding sequence is TGTACCAGCAGCTTACGGCTAGCGGGCCACAATGAGCAGTTCTTC.

This clonotype was seen at least ten times. This rearrangement joins TRBV20-1 to TRBJ2-5, with D hard to call. This CDR3 has 11 residues. Germline assignment: CDR1 DFQATT and CDR2 SNEGSKA (reference sequence). The V gene lost 3 bases and the J gene lost 2 bases, with 4 bases spanning the gap. CDR3 amino acids: CSARPQETQYF. CDR3 nucleotides: TGCAGTGCTAGGCCACAAGAGACCCAGTACTTC.